This is a list of T cell receptor beta chains from one sample in a study of blood T cell repertoires in COVID-19. The repertoire was sequenced with immunoSEQ multiplex PCR; TCRdb's copy has only in-frame clones and lacks some. The repertoire has 100,000 or so clones, roughly 80% of them found once; the top ten carry about 17%. Material for sequencing was peripheral blood. The receptor set was obtained from a man older than 75 with acute or convalescent COVID-19. CDR3s include the opening cysteine and the closing phenylalanine or tryptophan. Fields, in order: J gene, clone size, D gene, CDR3 length, V gene, CDR3 protein, CDR3 DNA. A D gene is named only where the DNA matches it firmly. The listing skips clone size in some rows; elsewhere it reads once, few, many or a size class.

TRBJ1-2 | - | - | 12 | TRBV12-3/TRBV12-4 | CATGSPGGGYTF | TGTGCCACCGGCTCTCCGGGGGGAGGCTACACCTTC
TRBJ2-3 | - | TRBD1 | 16 | TRBV2 | CASSESGQGNTDTQYF | TGTGCCAGCAGTGAATCGGGACAGGGGAACACAGATACGCAGTATTTT
TRBJ1-2 | - | TRBD1 | 14 | TRBV27 | CASSRDRVNYGYTF | TGTGCCAGCAGTAGGGACAGGGTAAACTATGGCTACACCTTC
TRBJ1-1 | few | - | 14 | TRBV15 | CATSRGHPNTEAFF | TGTGCCACCAGCAGGGGACACCCGAACACTGAAGCTTTCTTT
TRBJ2-7 | - | TRBD2 | 14 | TRBV30 | CAWSVAGGYYEQYF | TGTGCCTGGAGTGTAGCGGGAGGCTACTACGAGCAGTACTTC
TRBJ2-5 | once | - | 15 | TRBV7-6 | CASSLEGDPRETQYF | TGTGCCAGCAGCTTAGAGGGGGACCCTCGGGAGACCCAGTACTTC
TRBJ2-7 | once | TRBD2 | 18 | TRBV6-2/TRBV6-3 | CASSPLRGGGIRSYEQYF | TGTGCCAGCAGCCCCTTAAGGGGCGGGGGGATTCGGTCCTACGAGCAGTACTTC
TRBJ2-7 | - | - | 13 | TRBV2 | CASTDSSTYEQYF | TGTGCCAGCACCGACAGTTCCACCTACGAGCAGTACTTC
TRBJ2-7 | - | - | 12 | TRBV10-3 | CAIGSSRYEQYF | TGTGCCATCGGTTCTTCTCGGTACGAGCAGTACTTC
TRBJ2-7 | - | TRBD2 | 15 | TRBV27 | CASSFGTNYLYEQYF | TGTGCCAGCAGTTTCGGGACTAACTACCTCTACGAGCAGTACTTC
TRBJ1-6 | - | - | 16 | TRBV4-3 | CASSQDRGRGGSPLHF | TGCGCCAGCAGCCAAGATCGAGGGAGAGGCGGTTCACCCCTCCACTTT
TRBJ2-1 | - | - | 15 | TRBV28 | CASSLPGGAYNEQFF | TGTGCCAGCAGTTTACCCGGGGGAGCCTACAATGAGCAGTTCTTC
TRBJ1-5 | - | TRBD1 | 18 | TRBV6-2/TRBV6-3 | CASTPSRGQGRSNQPQHF | TGTGCCAGCACCCCCTCTAGGGGACAGGGGAGAAGCAATCAGCCCCAGCATTTT
TRBJ1-2 | few | - | 16 | TRBV5-4 | CASSPKRIGGDNGYTF | TGTGCCAGCAGCCCCAAACGAATAGGGGGAGACAATGGCTACACCTTC
TRBJ2-7 | - | - | 16 | TRBV3-1/TRBV3-2 | CASSQETGVSPYEQYF | TGTGCCAGCAGCCAAGAGACCGGGGTCTCACCCTACGAGCAGTACTTC
TRBJ2-7 | - | - | 16 | TRBV28 | CASSLGSAGARYEQYF | TGTGCCAGCAGTTTAGGGTCCGCGGGGGCCCGATACGAGCAGTACTTC
TRBJ1-2 | - | - | 11 | TRBV20-1 | CSARQGHGYTF | TGCAGTGCTAGACAGGGGCATGGCTACACCTTC
TRBJ1-1 | - | TRBD1 | 12 | TRBV10-3 | CALRTGPTEAFF | TGTGCCCTCCGGACAGGACCTACTGAAGCTTTCTTT